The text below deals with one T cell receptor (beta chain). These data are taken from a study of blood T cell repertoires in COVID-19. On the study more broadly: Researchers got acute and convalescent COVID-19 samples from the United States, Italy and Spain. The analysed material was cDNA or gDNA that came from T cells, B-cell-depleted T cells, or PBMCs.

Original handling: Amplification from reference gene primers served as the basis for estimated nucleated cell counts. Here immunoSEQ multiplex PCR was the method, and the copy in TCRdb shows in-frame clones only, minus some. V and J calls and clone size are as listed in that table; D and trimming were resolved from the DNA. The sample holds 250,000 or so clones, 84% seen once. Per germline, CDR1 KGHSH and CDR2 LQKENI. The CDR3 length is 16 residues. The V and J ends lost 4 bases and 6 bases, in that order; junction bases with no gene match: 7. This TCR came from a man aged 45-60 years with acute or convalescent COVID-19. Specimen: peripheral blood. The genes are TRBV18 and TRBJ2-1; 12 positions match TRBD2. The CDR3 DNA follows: TGTGCCAGCTCACGTACTAGCGGGGGGCCTGGCAATGAGCAGTTCTTC. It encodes CASSRTSGGPGNEQFF. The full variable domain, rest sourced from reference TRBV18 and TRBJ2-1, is NAGVMQNPRHLVRRRGQEARLRCSPMKGHSHVYWYRQLPEEGLKFMVYLQKENIIDESGMPKERFSAEFPKEGPSILRIQQVVRGDSAAYFCASSRTSGGPGNEQFFGPGTRLTVL.